Each of the 13 T cell receptor beta chains below was sequenced from the same sample in a study of CD8 T cells in ankylosing spondylitis (dated by TCRdb to about 2017). The receptor library was made with 5' RACE. Instrument used: Illumina HiSeq 2500. TCRdb reworked the public reads: Q25 trimming with fastp, MiXCR clone assembly, productive beta chains retained. Under each unique CDR3 protein, matching rows form one entry showing the most common genes and DNA. The sample profile shows 350,000 or so distinct CDR3 sequences; under 15% of them were found once. The ten top clones hold approximately 1.1% of the sample. Sequenced sample: blood, either unsorted or a sorted T cell fraction (not recorded which). These receptors all come from a male donor with ankylosing spondylitis or in good health (not recorded which).

The J gene is TRBJ1-1, the V gene TRBV5-1; D is unresolved. V lost 4 bases and J 3 bases, leaving 10 bases between the germline ends. This CDR3 comprises 13 residues. Germline V lookup: CDR1 SGHRS, CDR2 YFSETQ. This CDR3 reads CASSRRRDTEAFF. CDR3 sequence (DNA): TGCGCCAGCAGCCGAAGGCGGGACACTGAAGCTTTCTTT.

The chain carries TRBV11-2 and TRBJ2-3; no definite D call. V lost 0 bases and J 3 bases, leaving 13 bases between the germline ends. The length of the CDR3 is 16 residues. Germline V gene data show CDR1 as SGHAT and CDR2 as FQNNGV. CDR3: CASSLDVGRGTDTQYF. As DNA, the CDR3 is TGTGCCAGCAGCTTAGATGTGGGCCGCGGAACAGATACGCAGTATTTT.

This clonotype has only a few counts. The genes are TRBV7-2 and TRBJ2-2; D gene uncertain. V was trimmed by 3 bases and J by 2 bases, leaving 10 bases between them. The CDR3 is made up of 15 amino acids. The V gene's germline CDR1 is SGHTA and CDR2 FQGNSA. The CDR3 DNA sequence: TGTGCCAGCAGCTTTGAGACGGTCAACACCGGGGAGCTGTTTTTT. Protein product: CASSFETVNTGELFF.

The chain employs TRBV10-3 and TRBJ1-1; no definite D call. The V end was cut by 6 bases, the J end by 1 base, with 15 bases between. Germline loops: CDR1 ENHRY, CDR2 SYGVKD. CDR3 size: 15 residues. The CDR3 DNA follows: TGTGCCATCAGCGCTTCATCGACGGGGAACACTGAAGCTTTCTTT. Its translation: CAISASSTGNTEAFF.

This clonotype turned up a few times. The chain joins TRBV7-2 to TRBJ2-3; D remains unclear. V lost 4 bases and J lost 4, with 9 bases in between. In germline, CDR1 is SGHTA, CDR2 FQGNSA. CDR3 length: 13 amino acids. This CDR3 reads CASSSVWADTQYF. CDR3 in DNA: TGTGCCAGCAGCTCAGTTTGGGCAGATACGCAGTATTTT.

This clonotype was detected only a few times. V is TRBV29-1 and J is TRBJ1-4; TRBD1 agrees at 8 bases. The CDR3 spans 14 residues. The J segment lost 7 bases and the V segment lost 8 bases, leaving 12 bases of the junction unmatched. Germline CDR1 and CDR2: SQVTM and ANQGSEA. CDR3 sequence: CSMSGGALGEKLFF. The CDR3 DNA follows: TGCAGCATGTCAGGGGGCGCATTAGGTGAAAAACTGTTTTTT.

The V call is TRBV7-2, the J call TRBJ2-2, with D perhaps matching TRBD2 (5 bases). The germline CDR1 and CDR2 sequences are SGHTA and FQGNSA. The CDR3 runs to 16 residues. V gave up 7 bases and J gave up 1 base, with 16 bases separating them. The CDR3 loop is CASIAPGGGNTGELFF. CDR3 sequence (DNA): TGTGCCAGCATCGCGCCGGGCGGAGGGAACACCGGGGAGCTGTTTTTT.

The chain employs TRBV27 and TRBJ2-5; TRBD1 or TRBD2 may be the D gene (5 bases each). In germline, CDR1 is MNHEY, CDR2 SMNVEV (reference sequence). V lost 2 bases to trimming and J lost 5 bases, with 18 bases between them. The CDR3 is 16 residues long. The CDR3 DNA sequence: TGTGCCAGCAGTTTAGGGGGAACTAGGTTTGAGGAGACCCAGTACTTC. Encoded protein: CASSLGGTRFEETQYF.

This clonotype has a handful of counts. V usage is TRBV28 and J usage is TRBJ2-5; either TRBD1 or TRBD2 may supply D (5 bases each). CDR3 length: 15 residues. Trimming removed 1 base from V and 4 bases from J, with 13 bases in between. Germline CDR1 is MDHEN and CDR2 is SYDVKM. The CDR3 is CASSLLGPGRETQYF. Written as DNA, the CDR3 is TGTGCCAGCAGTTTATTGGGACCTGGGAGAGAGACCCAGTACTTC.

Only a few counts were recorded for this clonotype. J is TRBJ2-1 and V is TRBV11-2; D remains ambiguous. Per germline, CDR1 SGHAT and CDR2 FQNNGV. The CDR3 runs 20 residues. V shed 1 base and J shed 3 bases, with 25 bases lying between them. The CDR3 is CASSLGGFESAYLLYNEQFF. The CDR3 region has the DNA TGTGCCAGCAGCTTAGGAGGATTTGAGTCGGCCTACCTTCTCTACAATGAGCAGTTCTTC.

Only a few counts were recorded for this clonotype. V usage is TRBV2 and J usage is TRBJ2-3; maybe TRBD2 (6 bases). The CDR3 consists of 13 residues. The V gene lost 5 bases and the J gene lost 2 bases, with 8 bases spanning the gap. CDR1 and CDR2 (germline): SNHLY, FYNNEI. CDR3 bases: TGTGCCAGCAGTTGGGAGGACACAGATACGCAGTATTTT. This encodes CASSWEDTDTQYF.

The rearrangement uses TRBV12-3 or TRBV12-4 and TRBJ2-7; perhaps TRBD1 as D (5 bases). V shed 8 bases and J shed 2 bases, with 13 bases lying between them. This CDR3 has 13 amino acids. DNA for the CDR3: TGTGCCAGCTCCCTGGGGCACCCCTACGAGCAGTACTTC. It translates to CASSLGHPYEQYF.

The chain combines TRBV11-2 with TRBJ2-1, with 7 bases fitting TRBD1. CDR3 length equals 16 residues. J gave up 2 bases and V 0 bases, and 4 bases lay outside the gene matches. CDR1 SGHAT and CDR2 FQNNGV come from the germline V gene. The CDR3 here is CASSLEGDSPYNEQFF. CDR3 DNA sequence: TGTGCCAGCAGCTTAGAAGGGGACAGCCCCTACAATGAGCAGTTCTTC.